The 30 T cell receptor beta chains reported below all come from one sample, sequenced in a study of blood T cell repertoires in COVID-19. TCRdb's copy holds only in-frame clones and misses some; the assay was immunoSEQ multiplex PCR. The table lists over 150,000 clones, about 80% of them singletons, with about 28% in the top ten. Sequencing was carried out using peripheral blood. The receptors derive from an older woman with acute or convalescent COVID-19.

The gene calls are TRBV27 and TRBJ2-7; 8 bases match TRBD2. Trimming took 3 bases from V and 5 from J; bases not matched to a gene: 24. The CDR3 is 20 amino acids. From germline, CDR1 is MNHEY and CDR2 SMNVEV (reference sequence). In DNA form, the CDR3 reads TGTGCCAGCAGTTTCCCCACCCATGATAGCGGGGCTCCCAACAGGGACGAGCAGTACTTC. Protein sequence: CASSFPTHDSGAPNRDEQYF.

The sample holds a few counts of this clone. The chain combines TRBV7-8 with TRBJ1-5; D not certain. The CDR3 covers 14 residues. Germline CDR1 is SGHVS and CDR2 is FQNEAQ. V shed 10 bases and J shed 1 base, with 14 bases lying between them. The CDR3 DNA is TGTGCCACTGGTTTGGGCAACAGCAATCAGCCCCAGCATTTT. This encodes CATGLGNSNQPQHF. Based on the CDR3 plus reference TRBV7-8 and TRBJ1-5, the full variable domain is GAGVSQSPRYKVAKRGQDVALRCDPISGHVSLFWYQQALGQGPEFLTYFQNEAQLDKSGLPSDRFFAERPEGSVSTLKIQRTQQEDSAVYLCATGLGNSNQPQHFGDGTRLSIL.

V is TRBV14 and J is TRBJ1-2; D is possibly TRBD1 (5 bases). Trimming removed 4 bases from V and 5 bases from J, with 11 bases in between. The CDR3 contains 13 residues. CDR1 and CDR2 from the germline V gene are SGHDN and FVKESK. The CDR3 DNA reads TGTGCCAGCAGCCCAGGGTACCGATATGGCTACACCTTC. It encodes CASSPGYRYGYTF.

DNA of the CDR3: TGCGCCAGCAGCTTAGGACAGGGAGGCACTGAAGCTTTCTTT. As protein: CASSLGQGGTEAFF. The chain couples TRBV5-1 to TRBJ1-1; 8 positions agree with TRBD1. Germline V gene sequence: CDR1 SGHRS, CDR2 YFSETQ. This CDR3 comprises 14 residues. The V gene end was trimmed by 2 bases and the J gene end by 4 bases; junction bases not matched to a gene: 4.

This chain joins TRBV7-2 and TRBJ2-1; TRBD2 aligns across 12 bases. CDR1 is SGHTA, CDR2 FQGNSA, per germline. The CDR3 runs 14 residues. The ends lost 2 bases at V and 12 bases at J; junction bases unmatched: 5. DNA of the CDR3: TGTGCCAGCAGCTTATCTAGCGGGAGGGCCGTGCAGTTCTTC. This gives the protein CASSLSSGRAVQFF.

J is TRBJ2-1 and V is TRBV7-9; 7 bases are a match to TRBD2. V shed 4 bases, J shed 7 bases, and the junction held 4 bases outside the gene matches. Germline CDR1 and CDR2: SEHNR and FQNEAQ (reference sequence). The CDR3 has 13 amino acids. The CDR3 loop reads CASSWRGSNEQFF. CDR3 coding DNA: TGTGCCAGCAGCTGGCGCGGGAGTAATGAGCAGTTCTTC.

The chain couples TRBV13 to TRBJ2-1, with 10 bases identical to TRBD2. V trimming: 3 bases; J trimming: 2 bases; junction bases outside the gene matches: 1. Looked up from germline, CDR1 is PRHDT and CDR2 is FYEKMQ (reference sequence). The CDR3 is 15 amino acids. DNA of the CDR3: TGTGCCAGCAGCTTTACTAGCGGGACCTACAATGAGCAGTTCTTC. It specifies CASSFTSGTYNEQFF.

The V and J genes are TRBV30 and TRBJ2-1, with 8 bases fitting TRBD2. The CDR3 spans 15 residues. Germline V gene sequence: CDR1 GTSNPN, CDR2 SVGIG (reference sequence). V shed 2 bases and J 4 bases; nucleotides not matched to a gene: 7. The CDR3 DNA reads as TGTGCCTGGAGTATTCAAGCGGGAGCGTACAATGAGCAGTTCTTC. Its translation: CAWSIQAGAYNEQFF.

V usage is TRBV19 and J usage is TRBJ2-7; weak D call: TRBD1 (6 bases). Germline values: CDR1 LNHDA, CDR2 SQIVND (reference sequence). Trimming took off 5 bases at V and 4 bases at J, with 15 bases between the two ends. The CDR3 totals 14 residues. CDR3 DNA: TGTGCCAGTAGTGCTGGGACAAATCATTACGAGCAGTACTTC. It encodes CASSAGTNHYEQYF.

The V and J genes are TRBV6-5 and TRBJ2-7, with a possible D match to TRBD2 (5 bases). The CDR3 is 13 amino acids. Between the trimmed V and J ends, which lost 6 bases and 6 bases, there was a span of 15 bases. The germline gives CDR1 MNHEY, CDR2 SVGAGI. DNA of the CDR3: TGTGCCAGCAGCTACGTGGGAGTTTCCGAGCAGTACTTC. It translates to CASSYVGVSEQYF.

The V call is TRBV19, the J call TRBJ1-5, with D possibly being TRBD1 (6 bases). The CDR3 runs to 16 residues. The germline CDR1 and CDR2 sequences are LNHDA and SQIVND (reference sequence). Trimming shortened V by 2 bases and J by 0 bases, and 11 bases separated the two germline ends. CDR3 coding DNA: TGTGCCAGTAGTATAACAGGGAGACTTAGCAATCAGCCCCAGCATTTT. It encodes CASSITGRLSNQPQHF.

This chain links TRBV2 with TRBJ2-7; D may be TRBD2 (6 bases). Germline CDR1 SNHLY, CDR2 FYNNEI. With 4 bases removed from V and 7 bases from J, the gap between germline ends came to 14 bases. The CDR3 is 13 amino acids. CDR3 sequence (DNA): TGTGCCAGCAGTGTTCCGGGACTCGATGAGCAGTACTTC. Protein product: CASSVPGLDEQYF. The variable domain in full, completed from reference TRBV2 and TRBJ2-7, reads EPEVTQTPSHQVTQMGQEVILRCVPISNHLYFYWYRQILGQKVEFLVSFYNNEISEKSEIFDDQFSVERPDGSNFTLKIRSTKLEDSAMYFCASSVPGLDEQYFGPGTRLTVT.

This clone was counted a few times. CDR3 residues: CASSGRETGIEDTQYF. CDR3 bases: TGTGCCAGTAGCGGGAGGGAGACAGGGATCGAGGATACGCAGTATTTT. V and J are TRBV19 and TRBJ2-3, with D tentatively TRBD2 (8 bases). Germline V gene lookup returns CDR1 LNHDA and CDR2 SQIVND (reference sequence). V was cut by 6 bases and J by 6 bases, with 22 bases left in between. This CDR3 comprises 16 residues.

The CDR3 protein is CASSASGRSQKYF. The CDR3 nucleotides read TGCGCCAGCAGCGCTAGCGGGAGGTCCCAAAAGTACTTC. The J gene is TRBJ2-7, the V gene TRBV10-1, with 11 bases aligning to TRBD2. Germline CDR1 reads WNHNN; CDR2 reads SYGVQD (reference sequence). The CDR3 length is 13 residues. V shed 6 bases and J 11 bases; nucleotides not matched to a gene: 9.

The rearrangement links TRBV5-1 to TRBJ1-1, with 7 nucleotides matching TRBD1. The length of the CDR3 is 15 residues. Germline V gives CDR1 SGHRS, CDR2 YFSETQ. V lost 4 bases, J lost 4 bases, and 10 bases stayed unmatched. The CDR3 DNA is TGCGCCAGCAGCGCGTACAGGGGCGGAAGCACTGAAGCTTTCTTT. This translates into CASSAYRGGSTEAFF.

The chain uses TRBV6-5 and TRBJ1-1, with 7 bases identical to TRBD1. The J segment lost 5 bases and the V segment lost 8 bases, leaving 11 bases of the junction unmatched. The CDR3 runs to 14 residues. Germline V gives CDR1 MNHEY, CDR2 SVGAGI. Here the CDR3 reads CASHRSSRGTEAFF. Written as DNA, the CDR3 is TGTGCCAGCCACCGAAGCTCCAGGGGGACTGAAGCTTTCTTT.

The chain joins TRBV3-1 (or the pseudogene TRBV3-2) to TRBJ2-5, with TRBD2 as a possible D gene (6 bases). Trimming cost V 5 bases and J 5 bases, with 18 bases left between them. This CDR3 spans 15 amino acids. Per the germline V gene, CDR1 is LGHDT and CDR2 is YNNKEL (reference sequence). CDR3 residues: CASSAGTEGAETQYF. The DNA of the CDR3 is TGTGCCAGCAGCGCCGGGACTGAGGGCGCGGAGACCCAGTACTTC.

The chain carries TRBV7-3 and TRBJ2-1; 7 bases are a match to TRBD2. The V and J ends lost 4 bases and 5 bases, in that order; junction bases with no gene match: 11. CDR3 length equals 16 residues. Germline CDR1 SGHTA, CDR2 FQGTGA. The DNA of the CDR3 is TGTGCCAGCAGCTCGAAGACTAGCATAAATAACAATGAGCAGTTCTTC. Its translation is CASSSKTSINNNEQFF.

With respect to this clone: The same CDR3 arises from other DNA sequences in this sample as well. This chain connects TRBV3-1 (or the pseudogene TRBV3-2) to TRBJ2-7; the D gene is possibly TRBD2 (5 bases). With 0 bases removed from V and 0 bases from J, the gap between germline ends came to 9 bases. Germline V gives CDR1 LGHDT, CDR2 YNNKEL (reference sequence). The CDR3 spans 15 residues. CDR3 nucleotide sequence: TGTGCCAGCAGCCAAGACGGACTGGCCTCCTACGAGCAGTACTTC. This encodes CASSQDGLASYEQYF.

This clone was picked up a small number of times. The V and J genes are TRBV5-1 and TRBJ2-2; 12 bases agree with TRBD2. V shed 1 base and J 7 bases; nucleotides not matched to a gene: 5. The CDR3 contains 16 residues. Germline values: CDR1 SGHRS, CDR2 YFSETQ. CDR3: CASSLSSGRALGELFF. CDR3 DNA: TGCGCCAGCAGCTTGTCTAGCGGGAGGGCCCTCGGGGAGCTGTTTTTT.

The CDR3 sequence is CSVGLASVTDTQYF. CDR3 DNA sequence: TGCAGCGTTGGACTAGCTTCTGTGACAGATACGCAGTATTTT. V is TRBV29-1 and J is TRBJ2-3; 7 bases agree with TRBD2. Germline V gene data show CDR1 as SQVTM and CDR2 as ANQGSEA. The CDR3 totals 14 residues. J lost 3 bases, V lost 4 bases, and 7 bases had no gene match.

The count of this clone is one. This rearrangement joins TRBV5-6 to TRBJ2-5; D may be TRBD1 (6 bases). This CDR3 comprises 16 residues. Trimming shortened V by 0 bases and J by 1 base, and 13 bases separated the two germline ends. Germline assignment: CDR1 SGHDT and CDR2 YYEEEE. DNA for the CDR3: TGTGCCAGCAGCTTGGCCGCCAGGGGATCCCAAGAGACCCAGTACTTC. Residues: CASSLAARGSQETQYF. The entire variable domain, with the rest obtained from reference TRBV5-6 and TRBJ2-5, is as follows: DAGVTQSPTHLIKTRGQQVTLRCSPKSGHDTVSWYQQALGQGPQFIFQYYEEEERQRGNFPDRFSGHQFPNYSSELNVNALLLGDSALYLCASSLAARGSQETQYFGPGTRLLVL.

The CDR3 sequence: CASGARSGVNYNEQFF. In nucleotides, the CDR3 is TGTGCCAGCGGGGCGAGAAGCGGGGTCAACTACAATGAGCAGTTCTTC. This chain joins TRBV7-2 and TRBJ2-1, with 7 bases matching TRBD2. The CDR3 runs to 16 residues. V shed 8 bases and J 3 bases; nucleotides not matched to a gene: 13. Germline loops: CDR1 SGHTA, CDR2 FQGNSA.

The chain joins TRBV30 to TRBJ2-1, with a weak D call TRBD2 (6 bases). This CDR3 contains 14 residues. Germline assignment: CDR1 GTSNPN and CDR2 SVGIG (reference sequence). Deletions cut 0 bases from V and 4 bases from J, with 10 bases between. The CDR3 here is CAWSVTSLYNEQFF. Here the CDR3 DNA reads TGTGCCTGGAGTGTCACTAGCCTGTACAATGAGCAGTTCTTC. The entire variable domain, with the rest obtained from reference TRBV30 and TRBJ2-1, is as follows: SQTIHQWPATLVQPVGSPLSLECTVEGTSNPNLYWYRQAAGRGLQLLFYSVGIGQISSEVPQNLSASRPQDRQFILSSKKLLLSDSGFYLCAWSVTSLYNEQFFGPGTRLTVL.

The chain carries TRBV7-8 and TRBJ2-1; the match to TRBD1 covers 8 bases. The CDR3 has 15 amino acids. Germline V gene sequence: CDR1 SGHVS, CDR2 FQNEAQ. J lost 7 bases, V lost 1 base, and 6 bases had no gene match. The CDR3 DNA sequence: TGTGCCAGCAGCTTAGGGGCAGGGGGCTTGAATGAGCAGTTCTTC. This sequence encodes CASSLGAGGLNEQFF.

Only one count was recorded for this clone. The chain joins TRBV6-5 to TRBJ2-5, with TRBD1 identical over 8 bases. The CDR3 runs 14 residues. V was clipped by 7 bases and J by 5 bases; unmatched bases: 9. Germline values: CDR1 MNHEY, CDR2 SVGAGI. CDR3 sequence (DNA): TGTGCCAGCAAACGGGCGGGACAGGTCGAGACCCAGTACTTC. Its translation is CASKRAGQVETQYF.

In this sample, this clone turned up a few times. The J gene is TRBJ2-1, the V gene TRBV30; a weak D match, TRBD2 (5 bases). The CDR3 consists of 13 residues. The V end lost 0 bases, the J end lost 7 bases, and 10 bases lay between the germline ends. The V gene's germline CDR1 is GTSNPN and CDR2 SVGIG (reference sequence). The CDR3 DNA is TGTGCCTGGAGTGTAGTCAGAGGGAATGAGCAGTTCTTC. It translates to CAWSVVRGNEQFF.

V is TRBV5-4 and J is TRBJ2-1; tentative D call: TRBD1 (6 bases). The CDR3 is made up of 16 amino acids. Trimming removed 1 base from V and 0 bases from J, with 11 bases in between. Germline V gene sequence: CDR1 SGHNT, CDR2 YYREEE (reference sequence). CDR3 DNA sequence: TGTGCCAGCAGCTTGATGACAGGAAGCTCCTACAATGAGCAGTTCTTC. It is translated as CASSLMTGSSYNEQFF.

The CDR3: CAISETGNTGELFF. Here the CDR3 DNA reads TGTGCCATCAGTGAGACCGGGAACACCGGGGAGCTGTTTTTT. V and J are TRBV10-3 and TRBJ2-2; D is uncertain. CDR1 and CDR2 (germline): ENHRY, SYGVKD. V lost 2 bases, J lost 1 base, and 5 bases lay in between. The CDR3 is 14 residues long.

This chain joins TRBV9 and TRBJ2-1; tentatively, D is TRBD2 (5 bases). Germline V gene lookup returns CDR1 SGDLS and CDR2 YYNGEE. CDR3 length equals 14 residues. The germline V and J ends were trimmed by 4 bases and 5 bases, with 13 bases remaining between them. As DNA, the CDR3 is TGTGCCAGCAGCCCTAGATGGGAGAACAATGAGCAGTTCTTC. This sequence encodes CASSPRWENNEQFF.